The entry that follows covers one TCR beta chain sequence. Its target is unknown. The entry originates in a study of T-cell memory formation after mild COVID-19. About the study: For the most part, TCR clusters were specific to one donor.

This CDR3 contains 14 residues. Between the trimmed V and J ends, which lost 5 bases and 5 bases, there was a span of 12 bases. Germline V gene data show CDR1 as MNHEY and CDR2 as SVGAGI. The TCR alpha and TCR beta cDNA libraries, bearing sample barcodes and UMIs, were generated by 5'RACE using constant-segment primers. TCRdb redid the calling of the 5' RACE reads with MiXCR, one entry per CDR3 protein. The sample shows 300,000 to 350,000 distinct CDR3 sequences, roughly 13% of them seen only once. Study-wide points: Day 15 to 85 contracting clones showed balanced CD4/CD8; day 15 to 37 expanders favored CD4+.

The rearrangement links TRBV6-5 to TRBJ1-4; possible D gene TRBD1, 5 bases. This TCR came from a man younger than 30 who had mild COVID-19 (a few samples of this study predate the infection). Cell type and time point are not known. Source material: PBMCs or a T cell subset sorted from them (not recorded which). CDR3 sequence: CASSQTELNEKLFF. CDR3 DNA sequence: TGTGCCAGCAGTCAGACAGAATTGAATGAAAAACTGTTTTTT.